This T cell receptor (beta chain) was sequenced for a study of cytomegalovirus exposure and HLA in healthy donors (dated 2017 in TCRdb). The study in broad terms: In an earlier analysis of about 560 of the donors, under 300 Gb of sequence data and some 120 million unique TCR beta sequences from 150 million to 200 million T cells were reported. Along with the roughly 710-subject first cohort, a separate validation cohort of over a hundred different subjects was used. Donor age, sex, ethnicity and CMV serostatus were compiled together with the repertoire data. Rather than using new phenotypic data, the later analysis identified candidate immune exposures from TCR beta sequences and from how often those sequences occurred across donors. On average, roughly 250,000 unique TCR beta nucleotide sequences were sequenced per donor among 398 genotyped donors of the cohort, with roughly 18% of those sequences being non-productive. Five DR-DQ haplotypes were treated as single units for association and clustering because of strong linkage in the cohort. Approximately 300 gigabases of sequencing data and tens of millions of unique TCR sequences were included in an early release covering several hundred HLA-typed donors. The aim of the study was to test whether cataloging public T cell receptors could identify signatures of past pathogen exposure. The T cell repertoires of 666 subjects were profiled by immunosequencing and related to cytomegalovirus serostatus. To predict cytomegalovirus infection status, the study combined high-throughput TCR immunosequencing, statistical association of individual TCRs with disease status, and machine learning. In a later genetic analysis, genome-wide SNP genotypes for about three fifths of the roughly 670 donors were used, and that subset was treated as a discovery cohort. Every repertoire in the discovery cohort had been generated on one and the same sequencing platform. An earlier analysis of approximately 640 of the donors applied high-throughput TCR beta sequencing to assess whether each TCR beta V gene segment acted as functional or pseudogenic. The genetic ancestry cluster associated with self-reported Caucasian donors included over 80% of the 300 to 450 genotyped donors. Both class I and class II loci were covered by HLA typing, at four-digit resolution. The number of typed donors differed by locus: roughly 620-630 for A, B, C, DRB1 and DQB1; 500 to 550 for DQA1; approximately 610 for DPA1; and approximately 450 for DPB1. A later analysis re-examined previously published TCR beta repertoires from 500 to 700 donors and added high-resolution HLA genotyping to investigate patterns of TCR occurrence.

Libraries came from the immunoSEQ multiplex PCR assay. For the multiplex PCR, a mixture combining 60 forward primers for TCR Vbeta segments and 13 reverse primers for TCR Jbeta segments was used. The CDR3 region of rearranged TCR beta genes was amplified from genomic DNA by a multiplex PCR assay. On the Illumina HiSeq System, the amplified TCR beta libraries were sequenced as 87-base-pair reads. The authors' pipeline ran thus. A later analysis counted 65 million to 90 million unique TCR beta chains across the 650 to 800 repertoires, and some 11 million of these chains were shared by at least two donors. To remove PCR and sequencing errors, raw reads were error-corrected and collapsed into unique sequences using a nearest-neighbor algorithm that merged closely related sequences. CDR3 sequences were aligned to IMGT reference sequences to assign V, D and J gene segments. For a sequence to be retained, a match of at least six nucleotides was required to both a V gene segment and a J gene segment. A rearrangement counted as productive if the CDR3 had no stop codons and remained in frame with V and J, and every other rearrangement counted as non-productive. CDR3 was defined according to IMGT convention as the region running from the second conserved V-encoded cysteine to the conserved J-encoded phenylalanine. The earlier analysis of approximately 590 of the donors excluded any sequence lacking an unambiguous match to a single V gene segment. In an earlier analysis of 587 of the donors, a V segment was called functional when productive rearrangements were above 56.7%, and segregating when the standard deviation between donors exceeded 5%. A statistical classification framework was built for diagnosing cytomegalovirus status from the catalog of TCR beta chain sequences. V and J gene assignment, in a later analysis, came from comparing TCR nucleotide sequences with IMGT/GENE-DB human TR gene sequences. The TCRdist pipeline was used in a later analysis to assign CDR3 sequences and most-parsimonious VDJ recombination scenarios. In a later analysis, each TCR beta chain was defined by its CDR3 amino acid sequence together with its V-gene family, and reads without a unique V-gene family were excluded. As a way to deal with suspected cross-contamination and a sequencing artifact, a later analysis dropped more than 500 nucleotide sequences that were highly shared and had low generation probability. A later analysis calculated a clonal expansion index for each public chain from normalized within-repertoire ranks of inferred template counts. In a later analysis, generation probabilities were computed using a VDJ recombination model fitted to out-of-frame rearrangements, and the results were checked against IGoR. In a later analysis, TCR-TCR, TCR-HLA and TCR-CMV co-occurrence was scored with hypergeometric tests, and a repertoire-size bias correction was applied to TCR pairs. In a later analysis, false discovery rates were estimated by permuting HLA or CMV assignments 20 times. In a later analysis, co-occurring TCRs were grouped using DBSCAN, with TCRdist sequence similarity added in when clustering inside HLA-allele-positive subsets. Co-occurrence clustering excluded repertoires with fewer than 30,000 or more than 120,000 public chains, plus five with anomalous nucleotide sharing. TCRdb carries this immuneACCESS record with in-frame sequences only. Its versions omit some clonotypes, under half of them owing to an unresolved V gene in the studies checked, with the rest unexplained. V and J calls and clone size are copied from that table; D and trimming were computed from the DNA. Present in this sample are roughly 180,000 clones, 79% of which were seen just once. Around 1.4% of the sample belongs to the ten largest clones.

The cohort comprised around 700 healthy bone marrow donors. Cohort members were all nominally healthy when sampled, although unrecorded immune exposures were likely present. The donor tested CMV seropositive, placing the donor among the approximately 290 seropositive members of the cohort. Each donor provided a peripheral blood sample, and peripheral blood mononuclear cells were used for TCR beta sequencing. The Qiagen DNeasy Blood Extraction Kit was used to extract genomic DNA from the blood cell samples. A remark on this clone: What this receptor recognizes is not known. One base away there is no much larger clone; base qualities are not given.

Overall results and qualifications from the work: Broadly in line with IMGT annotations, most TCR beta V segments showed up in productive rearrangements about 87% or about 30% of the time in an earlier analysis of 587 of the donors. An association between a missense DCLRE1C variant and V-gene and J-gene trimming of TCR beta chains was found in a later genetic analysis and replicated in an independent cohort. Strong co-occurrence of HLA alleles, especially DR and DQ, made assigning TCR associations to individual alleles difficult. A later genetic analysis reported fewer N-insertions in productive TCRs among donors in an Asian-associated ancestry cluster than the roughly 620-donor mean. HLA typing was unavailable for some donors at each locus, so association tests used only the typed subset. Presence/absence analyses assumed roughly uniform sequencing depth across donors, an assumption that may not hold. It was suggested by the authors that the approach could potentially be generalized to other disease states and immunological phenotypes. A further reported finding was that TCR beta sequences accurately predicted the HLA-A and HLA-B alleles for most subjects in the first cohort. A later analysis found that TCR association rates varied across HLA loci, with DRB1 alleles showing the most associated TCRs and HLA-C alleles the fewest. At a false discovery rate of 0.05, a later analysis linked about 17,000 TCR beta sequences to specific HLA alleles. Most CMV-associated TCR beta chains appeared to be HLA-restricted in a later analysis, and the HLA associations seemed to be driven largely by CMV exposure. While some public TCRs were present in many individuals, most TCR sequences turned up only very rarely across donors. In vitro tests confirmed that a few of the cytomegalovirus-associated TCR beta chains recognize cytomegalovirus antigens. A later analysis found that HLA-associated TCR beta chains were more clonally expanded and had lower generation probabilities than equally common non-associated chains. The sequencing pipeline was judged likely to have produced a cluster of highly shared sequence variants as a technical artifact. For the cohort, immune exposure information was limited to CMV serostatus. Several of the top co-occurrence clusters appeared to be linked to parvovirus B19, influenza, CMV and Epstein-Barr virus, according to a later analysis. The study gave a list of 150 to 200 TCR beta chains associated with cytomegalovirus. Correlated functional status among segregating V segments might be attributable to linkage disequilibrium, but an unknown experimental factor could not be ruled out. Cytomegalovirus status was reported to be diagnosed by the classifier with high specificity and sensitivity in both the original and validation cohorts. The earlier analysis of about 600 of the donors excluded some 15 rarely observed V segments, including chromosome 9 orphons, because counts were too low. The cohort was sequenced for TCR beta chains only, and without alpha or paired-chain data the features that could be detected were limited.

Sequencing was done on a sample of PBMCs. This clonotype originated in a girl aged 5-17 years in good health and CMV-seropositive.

The CDR3 amino acid sequence is: CAISESELGQYF. In nucleotide form, the sequence is TGTGCCATCAGTGAGTCGGAGCTTGGGCAGTACTTC. The rearranged segments are TRBV10-3 and TRBJ2-7, with the identity of the D gene unclear. In the germline V gene, CDR1 corresponds to ENHRY and CDR2 to SYGVKD. V and J lose 0 bases and 9 bases, and a span of 9 bases separates them. The CDR3, from cysteine to phenylalanine, totals 12 residues. Only the CDR3 part of the read is kept: 36 bases, read in frame from the first base.